These T cell receptor beta chains were read from a single sample in a study of response to subunit inactivated influenza vaccine. MiXCR was run by TCRdb on the RT-PCR reads, yielding one entry per CDR3 protein. The sample records 800,000 or so distinct CDR3 sequences, over 20% being singletons. Material: PBMCs from blood, obtained 5 days after vaccination. Every receptor here comes from a man aged 45-60 years who received an inactivated influenza vaccine. Both conserved end residues are part of each CDR3. Fields, in order: CDR3 protein, CDR3 DNA, V gene, J gene, D gene, clone size. D genes are given only for firm matches. Clone size is given for some rows only: seen once, a few or many times, or a class if the clone is expanded.

CDR3aa: CASSLAQETYNEQFF
CDR3nt: TGCGCCAGCAGCTTGGCTCAGGAGACCTACAATGAGCAGTTCTTC
v_gene: TRBV5-1
j_gene: TRBJ2-1
d_gene: NA
abundance: NA

CDR3aa: CASRLQGAVGEAFF
CDR3nt: TGTGCCAGCAGGCTACAGGGGGCGGTAGGTGAAGCTTTCTTT
v_gene: TRBV12-3/TRBV12-4
j_gene: TRBJ1-1
d_gene: TRBD1
abundance: few

CDR3aa: CAISESRERTGELFF
CDR3nt: TGTGCCATCAGTGAGTCGAGGGAGAGGACCGGGGAGCTGTTTTTT
v_gene: TRBV10-3
j_gene: TRBJ2-2
d_gene: NA
abundance: NA

CDR3aa: CSAIRIASANSPLHF
CDR3nt: TGCAGTGCAATCAGGATAGCCAGCGCTAATTCACCCCTCCACTTT
v_gene: TRBV20-1
j_gene: TRBJ1-6
d_gene: NA
abundance: few

CDR3aa: CASSQTTGDGYTF
CDR3nt: TGCGCCAGCAGCCAAACCACAGGGGATGGCTACACCTTC
v_gene: TRBV4-3
j_gene: TRBJ1-2
d_gene: TRBD1
abundance: NA

CDR3aa: CSVREGYQDIQYF
CDR3nt: TGCAGCGTCCGAGAAGGATACCAGGACATTCAGTACTTC
v_gene: TRBV29-1
j_gene: TRBJ2-4
d_gene: NA
abundance: few

CDR3aa: CASTRAGGGYTF
CDR3nt: TGTGCCAGCACGCGGGCAGGGGGAGGCTACACCTTC
v_gene: TRBV12-3/TRBV12-4
j_gene: TRBJ1-2
d_gene: TRBD1
abundance: NA

CDR3aa: CASSQRRDEQFF
CDR3nt: TGTGCCAGCAGTCAAAGGAGGGATGAGCAGTTCTTC
v_gene: TRBV27
j_gene: TRBJ2-1
d_gene: NA
abundance: NA

CDR3aa: CASSLQGDEQYF
CDR3nt: TGCGCCAGCAGCTTACAGGGGGACGAGCAGTACTTC
v_gene: TRBV5-1
j_gene: TRBJ2-7
d_gene: TRBD1
abundance: NA

CDR3aa: CASSSGGTSGANVLTF
CDR3nt: TGCGCCAGCAGCTCCGGGGGGACATCTGGGGCCAACGTCCTGACTTTC
v_gene: TRBV5-1
j_gene: TRBJ2-6
d_gene: NA
abundance: few

CDR3aa: CASSQNNYGYTF
CDR3nt: TGTGCCAGCAGCCAAAATAACTATGGCTACACCTTC
v_gene: TRBV16
j_gene: TRBJ1-2
d_gene: NA
abundance: many

CDR3aa: CASSLAVSAAQDTQYF
CDR3nt: TGTGCCAGCAGCTTAGCGGTTTCCGCGGCGCAGGATACGCAGTATTTT
v_gene: TRBV7-2
j_gene: TRBJ2-3
d_gene: NA
abundance: many

CDR3aa: CASGHRREQYF
CDR3nt: TGTGCCAGCGGACACCGTAGGGAGCAGTACTTC
v_gene: TRBV6-2/TRBV6-3
j_gene: TRBJ2-7
d_gene: NA
abundance: NA

CDR3aa: CASSRGGLAENIQYF
CDR3nt: TGTGCCAGCAGCCGGGGGGGGCTAGCCGAAAACATTCAGTACTTC
v_gene: TRBV7-2
j_gene: TRBJ2-4
d_gene: TRBD2
abundance: NA

CDR3aa: CASTSGTGYEQYF
CDR3nt: TGTGCCAGCACATCCGGGACAGGGTACGAGCAGTACTTC
v_gene: TRBV6-2/TRBV6-3
j_gene: TRBJ2-7
d_gene: TRBD1
abundance: NA

CDR3aa: CASSVTTGGRGNEQYF
CDR3nt: TGTGCCAGCAGCGTCACTACAGGGGGCAGAGGGAACGAGCAGTACTTC
v_gene: TRBV7-2
j_gene: TRBJ2-7
d_gene: TRBD1
abundance: few

CDR3aa: CASSEGTVHSYEQYF
CDR3nt: TGTGCCAGCTCAGAGGGGACAGTCCACTCCTACGAGCAGTACTTC
v_gene: TRBV18
j_gene: TRBJ2-7
d_gene: TRBD1
abundance: NA

CDR3aa: CSAGGQGGTDTQYF
CDR3nt: TGCAGTGCCGGGGGGCAGGGGGGCACAGATACGCAGTATTTT
v_gene: TRBV20-1
j_gene: TRBJ2-3
d_gene: NA
abundance: few

CDR3aa: CASSSISGRNEQFF
CDR3nt: TGCGCCAGCAGCTCTATTAGCGGGAGGAATGAGCAGTTCTTC
v_gene: TRBV5-1
j_gene: TRBJ2-1
d_gene: TRBD2
abundance: many

CDR3aa: CASSYSSGPPNNEQFF
CDR3nt: TGTGCCAGCAGTTACTCGAGCGGTCCTCCGAATAATGAGCAGTTCTTC
v_gene: TRBV6-5
j_gene: TRBJ2-1
d_gene: NA
abundance: NA

CDR3aa: CATSRGQGSGTDTQYF
CDR3nt: TGTGCCACCAGCAGGGGACAGGGATCGGGCACAGATACGCAGTATTTT
v_gene: TRBV15
j_gene: TRBJ2-3
d_gene: TRBD1
abundance: NA

CDR3aa: CASSISGRGKTEAFF
CDR3nt: TGTGCCAGTAGTATCTCGGGCAGGGGAAAAACTGAAGCTTTCTTT
v_gene: TRBV19
j_gene: TRBJ1-1
d_gene: NA
abundance: NA

CDR3aa: CATSGPRGGKNTEAFF
CDR3nt: TGTGCCACCAGCGGACCTCGGGGGGGGAAGAACACTGAAGCTTTCTTT
v_gene: TRBV15
j_gene: TRBJ1-1
d_gene: NA
abundance: NA

CDR3aa: CASSHLYQPQHF
CDR3nt: TGTGCCAGCAGCCACCTATACCAGCCCCAGCATTTT
v_gene: TRBV7-3
j_gene: TRBJ1-5
d_gene: NA
abundance: NA

CDR3aa: CASSNTGVQPQHF
CDR3nt: TGTGCCAGCAGTAACACAGGTGTCCAGCCCCAGCATTTT
v_gene: TRBV6-2/TRBV6-3
j_gene: TRBJ1-5
d_gene: NA
abundance: NA

CDR3aa: CASSQGFGPGELFF
CDR3nt: TGTGCCAGCAGCCAGGGGTTCGGTCCCGGGGAGCTGTTTTTT
v_gene: TRBV27
j_gene: TRBJ2-2
d_gene: NA
abundance: few

CDR3aa: CASSLAGIPGNTIYF
CDR3nt: TGTGCCAGCAGCTTAGCAGGGATCCCTGGAAACACCATATATTTT
v_gene: TRBV11-2
j_gene: TRBJ1-3
d_gene: NA
abundance: few

CDR3aa: CSARIGQGDTEAFF
CDR3nt: TGCAGTGCTAGAATAGGCCAGGGGGACACTGAAGCTTTCTTT
v_gene: TRBV20-1
j_gene: TRBJ1-1
d_gene: TRBD1
abundance: few

CDR3aa: CSARKGLNTEAFF
CDR3nt: TGCAGTGCTAGGAAGGGTTTGAACACTGAAGCTTTCTTT
v_gene: TRBV20-1
j_gene: TRBJ1-1
d_gene: NA
abundance: few

CDR3aa: CSVDRGTGGNTIYF
CDR3nt: TGCAGCGTCGACCGGGGGACAGGGGGAAACACCATATATTTT
v_gene: TRBV29-1
j_gene: TRBJ1-3
d_gene: TRBD1
abundance: few

CDR3aa: CASSAGLAGAYNEQFF
CDR3nt: TGTGCCAGCAGCGCAGGACTAGCGGGAGCGTACAATGAGCAGTTCTTC
v_gene: TRBV5-5
j_gene: TRBJ2-1
d_gene: TRBD2
abundance: few

CDR3aa: CASSKLGSPLHF
CDR3nt: TGTGCCAGCAGTAAGTTAGGGTCACCCCTCCACTTT
v_gene: TRBV12-3/TRBV12-4
j_gene: TRBJ1-6
d_gene: NA
abundance: many

CDR3aa: CATKLRQGFSPLHF
CDR3nt: TGTGCCACCAAACTCCGGCAGGGGTTTTCACCCCTCCACTTT
v_gene: TRBV6-1
j_gene: TRBJ1-6
d_gene: NA
abundance: many

CDR3aa: CASSDYRGTEQFF
CDR3nt: TGCGCCAGCAGCGACTATCGGGGGACTGAGCAGTTCTTC
v_gene: TRBV5-1
j_gene: TRBJ2-1
d_gene: NA
abundance: NA

CDR3aa: CSAAGGTGTADTQYF
CDR3nt: TGCAGTGCTGCGGGAGGGACAGGGACCGCAGATACGCAGTATTTT
v_gene: TRBV20-1
j_gene: TRBJ2-3
d_gene: NA
abundance: NA

CDR3aa: CASSESALLRGNEQFF
CDR3nt: TGCGCCAGCAGTGAGTCGGCGCTACTCAGGGGAAATGAGCAGTTCTTC
v_gene: TRBV10-1
j_gene: TRBJ2-1
d_gene: NA
abundance: once

CDR3aa: CASSKTGAGQPQHF
CDR3nt: TGTGCCAGCAGTAAAACAGGGGCAGGTCAGCCCCAGCATTTT
v_gene: TRBV6-6
j_gene: TRBJ1-5
d_gene: TRBD1
abundance: few

CDR3aa: CANKDSSYNSPLHF
CDR3nt: TGTGCCAACAAGGACAGCTCCTATAATTCACCCCTCCACTTT
v_gene: TRBV10-3
j_gene: TRBJ1-6
d_gene: NA
abundance: NA

CDR3aa: CASSDGSTGGDIQYF
CDR3nt: TGTGCCAGCAGCGATGGTTCGACAGGGGGGGACATTCAGTACTTC
v_gene: TRBV11-2
j_gene: TRBJ2-4
d_gene: TRBD1
abundance: NA

CDR3aa: CSVEEGLYEQYF
CDR3nt: TGCAGCGTTGAAGAAGGGCTCTACGAGCAGTACTTC
v_gene: TRBV29-1
j_gene: TRBJ2-7
d_gene: NA
abundance: NA

CDR3aa: CSVGGRTRYEQYF
CDR3nt: TGCAGCGTTGGCGGGAGAACTCGCTACGAGCAGTACTTC
v_gene: TRBV29-1
j_gene: TRBJ2-7
d_gene: TRBD2
abundance: few

CDR3aa: CASGPGLEATHEQFF
CDR3nt: TGTGCCAGTGGACCGGGACTAGAGGCCACCCACGAGCAGTTCTTC
v_gene: TRBV6-1
j_gene: TRBJ2-1
d_gene: TRBD2
abundance: NA

CDR3aa: CASRTRGRQPQHF
CDR3nt: TGTGCCAGCAGGACCCGGGGCCGGCAGCCCCAGCATTTT
v_gene: TRBV28
j_gene: TRBJ1-5
d_gene: NA
abundance: few

CDR3aa: CASSHWEGLTTGELFF
CDR3nt: TGCGCCAGCAGCCATTGGGAGGGGCTAACCACCGGGGAGCTGTTTTTT
v_gene: TRBV4-3
j_gene: TRBJ2-2
d_gene: TRBD2
abundance: NA

CDR3aa: CASSLTGIVGNQPQHF
CDR3nt: TGCGCCAGCAGCCTAACGGGCATTGTTGGCAATCAGCCCCAGCATTTT
v_gene: TRBV4-1
j_gene: TRBJ1-5
d_gene: NA
abundance: NA

CDR3aa: CASSQDLVSKETQYF
CDR3nt: TGTGCCAGCAGCCAAGATCTTGTCAGTAAAGAGACCCAGTACTTC
v_gene: TRBV14
j_gene: TRBJ2-5
d_gene: NA
abundance: few

CDR3aa: CASSFSRDLTGELFF
CDR3nt: TGTGCCAGCAGCTTTAGCAGGGACCTCACCGGGGAGCTGTTTTTT
v_gene: TRBV7-8
j_gene: TRBJ2-2
d_gene: NA
abundance: few

CDR3aa: CASSFFRANSNQPQHF
CDR3nt: TGTGCCAGCAGCTTTTTCCGTGCCAATAGCAATCAGCCCCAGCATTTT
v_gene: TRBV5-6
j_gene: TRBJ1-5
d_gene: NA
abundance: few

CDR3aa: CATSASHEQFF
CDR3nt: TGTGCCACCAGTGCTAGTCATGAGCAGTTCTTC
v_gene: TRBV24-1
j_gene: TRBJ2-1
d_gene: NA
abundance: once

CDR3aa: CATRRGPEQFF
CDR3nt: TGTGCCACCCGACGAGGTCCCGAGCAGTTCTTC
v_gene: TRBV10-3
j_gene: TRBJ2-1
d_gene: NA
abundance: few